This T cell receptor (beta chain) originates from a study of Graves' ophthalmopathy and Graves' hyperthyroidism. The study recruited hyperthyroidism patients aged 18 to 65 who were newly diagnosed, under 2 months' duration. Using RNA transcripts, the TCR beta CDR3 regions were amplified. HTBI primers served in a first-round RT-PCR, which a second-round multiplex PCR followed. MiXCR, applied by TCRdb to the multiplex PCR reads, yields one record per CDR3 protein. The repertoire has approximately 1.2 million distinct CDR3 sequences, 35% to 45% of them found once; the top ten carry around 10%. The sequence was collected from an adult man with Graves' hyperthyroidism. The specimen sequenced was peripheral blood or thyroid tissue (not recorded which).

This chain's CDR3 is CASSSPGTGIGYGYTF. CDR3 sequence (DNA): TGTGCCAGCAGCTCCCCCGGGACAGGAATAGGCTATGGCTACACCTTC. The V and J genes are TRBV10-3 and TRBJ1-2; TRBD1 matches at 8 bases. The CDR3 is 16 amino acids. Germline CDR1 ENHRY, CDR2 SYGVKD. The J segment lost 4 bases and the V segment lost 10 bases, leaving 17 bases of the junction unmatched.